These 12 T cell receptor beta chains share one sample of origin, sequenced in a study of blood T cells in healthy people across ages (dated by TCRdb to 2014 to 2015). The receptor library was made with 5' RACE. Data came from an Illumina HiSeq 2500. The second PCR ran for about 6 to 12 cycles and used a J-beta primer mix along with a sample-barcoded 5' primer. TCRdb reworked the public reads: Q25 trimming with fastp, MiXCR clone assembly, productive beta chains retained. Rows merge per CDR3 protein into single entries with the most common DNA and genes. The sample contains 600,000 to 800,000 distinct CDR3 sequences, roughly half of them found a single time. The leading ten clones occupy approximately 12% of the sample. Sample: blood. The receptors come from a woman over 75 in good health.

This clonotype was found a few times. CDR3 DNA sequence: TGCAGCGTGGCTGGCAAAGGGGGCGAGCAGTACTTC. Protein sequence: CSVAGKGGEQYF. The chain uses TRBV29-1 and TRBJ2-5; weak D call: TRBD1 (6 bases). The J call is uncertain, as TRBJ2-7 better fits the DNA end. CDR1 and CDR2 (germline): SQVTM, ANQGSEA. There are 12 residues in the CDR3.

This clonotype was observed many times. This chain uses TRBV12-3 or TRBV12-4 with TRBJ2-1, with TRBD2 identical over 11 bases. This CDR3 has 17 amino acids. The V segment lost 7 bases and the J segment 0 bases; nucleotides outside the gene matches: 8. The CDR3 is CASTRTSGRSSYNEQFF. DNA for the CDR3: TGTGCCAGCACTAGGACTAGCGGGCGCAGCTCCTACAATGAGCAGTTCTTC.

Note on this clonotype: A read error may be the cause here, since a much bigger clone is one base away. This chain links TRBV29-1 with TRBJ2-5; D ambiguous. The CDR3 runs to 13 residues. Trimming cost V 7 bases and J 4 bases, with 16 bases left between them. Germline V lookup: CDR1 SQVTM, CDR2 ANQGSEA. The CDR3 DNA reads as TGCAGCGAGTCCCCGGATTGTTCAGAGACCCAGTACTTC. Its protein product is CSESPDCSETQYF.

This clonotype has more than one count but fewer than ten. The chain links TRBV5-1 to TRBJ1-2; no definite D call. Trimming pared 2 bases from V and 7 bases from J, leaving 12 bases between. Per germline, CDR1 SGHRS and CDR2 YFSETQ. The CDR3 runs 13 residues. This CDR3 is CASSFSGVAGYTF. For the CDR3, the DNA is TGCGCCAGCAGCTTCTCTGGGGTAGCTGGCTACACCTTC.

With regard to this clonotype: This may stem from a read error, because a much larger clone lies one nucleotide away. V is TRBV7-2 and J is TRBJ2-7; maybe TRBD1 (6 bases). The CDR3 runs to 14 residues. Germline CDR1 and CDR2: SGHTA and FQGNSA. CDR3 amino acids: CAGSFWTAAYEQYF. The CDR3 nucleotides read TGTGCCGGCAGCTTCTGGACAGCGGCCTACGAGCAGTACTTC.

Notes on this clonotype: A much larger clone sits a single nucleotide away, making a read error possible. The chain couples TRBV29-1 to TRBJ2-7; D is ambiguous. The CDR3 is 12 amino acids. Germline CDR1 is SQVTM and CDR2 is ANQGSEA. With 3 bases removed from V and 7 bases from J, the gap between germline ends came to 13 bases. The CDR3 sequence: CSVDAAPKEQYF. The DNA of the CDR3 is TGCAGCGTTGATGCGGCCCCTAAAGAGCAGTACTTC.

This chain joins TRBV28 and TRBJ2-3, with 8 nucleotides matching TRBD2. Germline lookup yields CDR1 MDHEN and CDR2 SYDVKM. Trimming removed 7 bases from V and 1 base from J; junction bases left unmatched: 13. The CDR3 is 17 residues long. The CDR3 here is CASTGGPAGGRTDTQYF. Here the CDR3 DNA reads TGTGCCAGCACCGGCGGTCCGGCGGGAGGCCGCACAGATACGCAGTATTTT.

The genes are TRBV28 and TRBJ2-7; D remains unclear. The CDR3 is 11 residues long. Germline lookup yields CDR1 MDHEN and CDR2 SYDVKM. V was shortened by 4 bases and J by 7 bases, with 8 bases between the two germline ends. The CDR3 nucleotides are TGTGCCAGCAGTTCAGGACGGGAGCAGTACTTC. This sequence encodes CASSSGREQYF.

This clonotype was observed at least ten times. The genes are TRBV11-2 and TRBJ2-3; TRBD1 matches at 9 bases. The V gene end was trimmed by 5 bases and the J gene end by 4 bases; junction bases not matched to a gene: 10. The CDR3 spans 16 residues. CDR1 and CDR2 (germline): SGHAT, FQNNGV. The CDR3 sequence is CASSPSRTGAADTQYF. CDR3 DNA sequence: TGTGCCAGCAGCCCGTCTAGGACAGGGGCGGCAGATACGCAGTATTTT.

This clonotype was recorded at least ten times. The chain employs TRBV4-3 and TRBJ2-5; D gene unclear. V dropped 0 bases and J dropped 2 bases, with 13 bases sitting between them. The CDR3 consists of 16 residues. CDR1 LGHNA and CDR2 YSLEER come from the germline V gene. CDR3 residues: CASSQEPGFTQETQYF. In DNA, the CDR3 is TGCGCCAGCAGCCAAGAGCCCGGGTTTACACAAGAGACCCAGTACTTC.

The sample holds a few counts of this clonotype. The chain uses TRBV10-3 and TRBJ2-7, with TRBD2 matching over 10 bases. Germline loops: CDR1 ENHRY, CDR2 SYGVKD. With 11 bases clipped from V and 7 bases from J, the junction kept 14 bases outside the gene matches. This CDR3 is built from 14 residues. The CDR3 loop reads CACKGLAAYNEQYF. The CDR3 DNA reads TGTGCCTGCAAAGGACTAGCGGCCTACAATGAGCAGTACTTC.

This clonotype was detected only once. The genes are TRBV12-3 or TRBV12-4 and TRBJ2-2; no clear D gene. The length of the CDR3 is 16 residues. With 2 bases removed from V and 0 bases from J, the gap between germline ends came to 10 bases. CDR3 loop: CASSLLGFANTGELFF. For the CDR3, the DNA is TGTGCCAGCAGTTTATTGGGGTTCGCGAACACCGGGGAGCTGTTTTTT.